This TCR beta chain was identified during a study of molecular identifiers for immune sequencing clone quantification. Study-wide background: With replicates, the RNA of about 20,000 or 100,000 naive CD8 cells was split five ways and four were sequenced.

Each CDR3 protein gets one entry after TCRdb re-called the PCR reads with MiXCR. The sample shows over 600,000 distinct CDR3 sequences, nearly 20% of them seen only once. The germline V gene encodes CDR1 LNHDA and CDR2 SQIVND (reference sequence). Trimming took off 5 bases at V and 2 bases at J, with 19 bases between the two ends. The CDR3 loop spans 16 amino acids. Naive CD8 T cells were sorted, and the gate applied was CD8+CD4-CCR7+CD45RA+. This clonotype originated in a human donor in good health. Some libraries in this study had Jurkat cell RNA spiked in. Sequenced: naive CD8+ T cells from blood, with Jurkat cell RNA spiked in. Subset specified: FACS-sorted CD8+CD4-CCR7+CD45RA+ naive T cells. J is TRBJ2-7 and V is TRBV19; unclear D gene. CDR3 protein: CASSSADHYKTYEQYF. CDR3 DNA: TGTGCCAGTAGTTCCGCCGACCACTACAAAACCTACGAGCAGTACTTC.